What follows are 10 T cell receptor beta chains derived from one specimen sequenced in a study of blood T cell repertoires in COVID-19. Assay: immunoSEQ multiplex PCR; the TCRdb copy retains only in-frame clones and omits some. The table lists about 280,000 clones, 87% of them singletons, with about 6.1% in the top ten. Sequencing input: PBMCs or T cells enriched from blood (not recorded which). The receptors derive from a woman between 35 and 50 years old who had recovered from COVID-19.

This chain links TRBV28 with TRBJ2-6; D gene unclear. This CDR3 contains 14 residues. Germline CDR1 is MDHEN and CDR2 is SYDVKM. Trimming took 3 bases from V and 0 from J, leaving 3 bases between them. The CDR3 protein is CASSFSSGANVLTF. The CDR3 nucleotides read TGTGCCAGCAGTTTTAGCTCTGGGGCCAACGTCCTGACTTTC.

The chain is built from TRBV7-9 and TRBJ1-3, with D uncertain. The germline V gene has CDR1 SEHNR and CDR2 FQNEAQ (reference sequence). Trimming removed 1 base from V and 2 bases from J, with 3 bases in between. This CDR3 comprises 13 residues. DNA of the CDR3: TGTGCCAGCAGCTTAGATACTGGAAACACCATATATTTT. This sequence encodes CASSLDTGNTIYF.

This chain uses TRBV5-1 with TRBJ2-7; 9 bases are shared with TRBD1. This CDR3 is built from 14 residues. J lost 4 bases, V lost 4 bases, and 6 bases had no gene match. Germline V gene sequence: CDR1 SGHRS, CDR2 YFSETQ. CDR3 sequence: CASSPGTGMYEQYF. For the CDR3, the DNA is TGCGCCAGCAGCCCAGGGACAGGGATGTACGAGCAGTACTTC.

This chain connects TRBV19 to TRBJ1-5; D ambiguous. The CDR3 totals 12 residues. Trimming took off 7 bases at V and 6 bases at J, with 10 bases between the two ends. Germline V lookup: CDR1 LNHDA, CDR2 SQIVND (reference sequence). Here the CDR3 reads CASNFRGQPQHF. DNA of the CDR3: TGTGCCAGTAATTTTCGGGGTCAGCCCCAGCATTTT.

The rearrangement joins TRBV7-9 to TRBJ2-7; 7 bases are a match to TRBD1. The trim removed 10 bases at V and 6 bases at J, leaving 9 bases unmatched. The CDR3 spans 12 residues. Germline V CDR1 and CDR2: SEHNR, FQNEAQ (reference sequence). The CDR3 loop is CATRQGPGEQYF. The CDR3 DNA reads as TGTGCCACCCGACAGGGACCTGGCGAGCAGTACTTC. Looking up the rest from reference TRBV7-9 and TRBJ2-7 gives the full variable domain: DTGVSQNPRHKITKRGQNVTFRCDPISEHNRLYWYRQTLGQGPEFLTYFQNEAQLEKSRLLSDRFSAERPKGSFSTLEIQRTEQGDSAMYLCATRQGPGEQYFGPGTRLTVT.

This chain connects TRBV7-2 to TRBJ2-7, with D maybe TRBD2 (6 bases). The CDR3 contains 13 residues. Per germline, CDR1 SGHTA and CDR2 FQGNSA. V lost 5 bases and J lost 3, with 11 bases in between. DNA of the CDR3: TGTGCCAGCAGCCGGGACTTAAACTACGAGCAGTACTTC. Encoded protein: CASSRDLNYEQYF.

The CDR3 reads CASSQVGTSGAYNEQFF. The CDR3 bases are TGCGCCAGCAGCCAAGTAGGGACTAGCGGAGCCTACAATGAGCAGTTCTTC. This chain uses TRBV4-1 with TRBJ2-1; TRBD2 aligns across 11 bases. CDR1 and CDR2 from the germline V gene are MGHRA and YSYEKL. V dropped 1 base and J dropped 2; count of bases not matched to a gene: 4. The CDR3 has 17 residues.

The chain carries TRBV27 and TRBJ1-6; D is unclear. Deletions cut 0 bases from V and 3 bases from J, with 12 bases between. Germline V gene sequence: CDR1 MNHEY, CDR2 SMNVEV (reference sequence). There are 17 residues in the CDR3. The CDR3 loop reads CASSLSLNPGYNSPLHF. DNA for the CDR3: TGTGCCAGCAGTTTATCGCTAAACCCAGGCTATAATTCACCCCTCCACTTT.

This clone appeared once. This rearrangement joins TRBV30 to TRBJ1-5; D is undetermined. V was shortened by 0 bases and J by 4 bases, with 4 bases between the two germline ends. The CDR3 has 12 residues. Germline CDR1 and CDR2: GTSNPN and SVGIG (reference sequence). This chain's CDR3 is CAWSVMNQPQHF. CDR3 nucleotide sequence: TGTGCCTGGAGTGTTATGAATCAGCCCCAGCATTTT.

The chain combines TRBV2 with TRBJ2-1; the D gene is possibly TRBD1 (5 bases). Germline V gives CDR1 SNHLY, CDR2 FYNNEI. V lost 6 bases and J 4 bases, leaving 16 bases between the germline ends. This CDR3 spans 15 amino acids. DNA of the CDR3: TGTGCCAGCAGCGCCGACAGCCCTTTTTACAATGAGCAGTTCTTC. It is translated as CASSADSPFYNEQFF. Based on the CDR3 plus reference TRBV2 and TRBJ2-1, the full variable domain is EPEVTQTPSHQVTQMGQEVILRCVPISNHLYFYWYRQILGQKVEFLVSFYNNEISEKSEIFDDQFSVERPDGSNFTLKIRSTKLEDSAMYFCASSADSPFYNEQFFGPGTRLTVL.